This T cell receptor beta chain was identified during a study of human CD8 memory T cell subsets. Libraries for TCR beta were constructed using UMI-labeled 5' RACE. TCRdb processed the 5' RACE reads again and assigns one entry to each CDR3 protein, with no DNA. This table holds 7,000 or so distinct CDR3 sequences. This CDR3 comprises 16 residues. The germline V gene encodes CDR1 DFQATT and CDR2 SNEGSKA (reference sequence). Extraction of RNA, which was performed with an RNeasy Mini Kit, drew on duplicate vials of around 140,000 sorted CD8+ T cells per subset. The receptor was derived from a human donor in good health. Sequenced sample: CD8+ T cells from PBMCs. The chain joins TRBV20-1 to TRBJ2-1; the D call of TRBD2 rests on TCRdb alone, since no DNA is present to check it. This CDR3 is CSARARLAGGLNEQFF.